One sample yielded the 21 T cell receptor beta chains listed below, sequenced in a study of cytomegalovirus exposure and HLA in healthy donors (dated by TCRdb to about 2017). The method was the immunoSEQ multiplex PCR assay. For the multiplex PCR, a mixture combining 60 forward primers for TCR Vbeta segments and 13 reverse primers for TCR Jbeta segments was used. Imported from immuneACCESS, the table was reduced by TCRdb to in-frame sequences with V and J called. These copies leave out some clones; in studies compared against another copy, an unresolved V gene accounts for under half, and the cause of the remainder is not known. Counted in this sample were some 130,000 clones; roughly 78% of them appeared once. About 4.5% of the sample is in the top ten clones. The sequencing input was PBMCs. The source is a man aged 25-40 years in good health.

This rearrangement joins TRBV27 to TRBJ1-1; a possible D gene is TRBD1 (6 bases). This CDR3 has 14 residues. With 5 bases removed from V and 3 bases from J, the gap between germline ends came to 13 bases. Per germline, CDR1 MNHEY and CDR2 SMNVEV (reference sequence). DNA for the CDR3: TGTGCCAGCAGTATAGGGGGTTACTACACTGAAGCTTTCTTT. The encoded protein is CASSIGGYYTEAFF.

This clone was seen only a few times. The chain joins TRBV6-5 to TRBJ1-5; no clear D gene. The V and J ends lost 5 bases and 3 bases respectively, with 8 bases between them. The CDR3 covers 13 residues. Germline V gene sequence: CDR1 MNHEY, CDR2 SVGAGI. In DNA form, the CDR3 reads TGTGCCAGCAGTCGAGAACTCAATCAGCCCCAGCATTTT. Translated: CASSRELNQPQHF.

The rearrangement joins TRBV5-6 to TRBJ2-1; the match to TRBD1 covers 12 bases. The CDR3 consists of 18 residues. The germline V gene has CDR1 SGHDT and CDR2 YYEEEE. J lost 7 bases, V lost 4 bases, and 15 bases had no gene match. DNA for the CDR3: TGTGCCAGCAGCCGGTTATATGAGGGACAGGGGGCGGGTAATGAGCAGTTCTTC. Amino acids: CASSRLYEGQGAGNEQFF.

V is TRBV7-6 and J is TRBJ1-1; possible D gene TRBD1, 6 bases. The CDR3 length is 12 residues. The ends were cut back, 6 bases at V and 4 bases at J, with 9 bases in the middle. Germline values: CDR1 SGHVS, CDR2 FNYEAQ. The CDR3 is CASSVGGTEAFF. The CDR3 bases are TGTGCCAGCAGTGTAGGGGGCACTGAAGCTTTCTTT.

The chain joins TRBV18 to TRBJ2-2; D ambiguous. The V gene's germline CDR1 is KGHSH and CDR2 LQKENI. V lost 1 base and J lost 6, with 12 bases in between. The CDR3 totals 15 residues. CDR3 coding DNA: TGTGCCAGCTCACCACGGGCCGCCGTCTCCGGGGAGCTGTTTTTT. It codes for CASSPRAAVSGELFF.

This clone was observed a few times. The chain has TRBV7-2 and TRBJ2-6; 13 nucleotides agree with TRBD2. CDR3 length: 18 residues. The V segment lost 4 bases and the J segment 1 base; nucleotides outside the gene matches: 4. Germline lookup yields CDR1 SGHTA and CDR2 FQGNSA. Here the CDR3 reads CASSSGLAGASGANVLTF. CDR3 coding DNA: TGTGCCAGCAGCTCCGGACTAGCGGGAGCGTCTGGGGCCAACGTCCTGACTTTC.

This chain joins TRBV29-1 and TRBJ2-1, with 8 bases identical to TRBD2. The CDR3 loop spans 14 amino acids. CDR1 and CDR2 (germline): SQVTM, ANQGSEA. The CDR3 sequence is CSMTGLAGTNEQFF. The DNA of the CDR3 is TGCAGTATGACCGGACTAGCTGGGACCAATGAGCAGTTCTTC.

The rearrangement joins TRBV7-3 to TRBJ2-7, with 8 nucleotides matching TRBD1. J gave up 2 bases and V 5 bases, and 5 bases lay outside the gene matches. This CDR3 comprises 14 residues. From germline, CDR1 is SGHTA and CDR2 FQGTGA. The CDR3 spells CASSLGTGPYEQYF. In DNA, the CDR3 is TGTGCCAGCAGCCTCGGGACAGGTCCCTACGAGCAGTACTTC.

V gene TRBV2 combines with J gene TRBJ2-1; D possibly corresponds to TRBD2 (5 bases). Trimming shortened V by 0 bases and J by 2 bases, and 11 bases separated the two germline ends. The CDR3 runs 16 residues. CDR1 is SNHLY and CDR2 is FYNNEI in the germline V gene. The CDR3 is CASSEAEGLPYNEQFF. The CDR3 DNA reads as TGTGCCAGCAGTGAAGCAGAGGGCCTGCCCTACAATGAGCAGTTCTTC.

A few counts support this clone. The chain links TRBV11-3 to TRBJ2-7; 9 bases match TRBD2. The length of the CDR3 is 16 residues. The V and J ends lost 9 bases and 3 bases, in that order; junction bases with no gene match: 15. The germline CDR1 and CDR2 sequences are SGHNT and YENEEA. CDR3 in amino acids: CARGRREGRGFYEQYF. The DNA for the CDR3 is TGTGCCAGAGGGCGGCGGGAGGGCCGGGGTTTCTACGAGCAGTACTTC. The whole variable domain, remainder taken from reference TRBV11-3 and TRBJ2-7, is EAGVVQSPRYKIIEKKQPVAFWCNPISGHNTLYWYLQNLGQGPELLIRYENEEAVDDSQLPKDRFSAERLKGVDSTLKIQPAELGDSAVYLCARGRREGRGFYEQYFGPGTRLTVT.

Only a few counts were recorded for this clone. This rearrangement joins TRBV28 to TRBJ2-7; TRBD2 is a possible D gene (6 bases). CDR3 length: 16 residues. V dropped 5 bases and J dropped 3 bases, with 20 bases sitting between them. Germline V gives CDR1 MDHEN, CDR2 SYDVKM. CDR3 sequence (DNA): TGTGCCAGCAGTACTCCTGGGGCAGGGACTCACTACGAGCAGTACTTC. It specifies CASSTPGAGTHYEQYF.

V gene TRBV5-1 combines with J gene TRBJ2-3; 10 bases fit TRBD2. The CDR3 length is 17 residues. The germline CDR1 and CDR2 sequences are SGHRS and YFSETQ. V was clipped by 3 bases and J by 1 base; unmatched bases: 8. CDR3 DNA: TGCGCCAGCAGCTCGCAATCCGGGACTAGCGGCACAGATACGCAGTATTTT. This sequence encodes CASSSQSGTSGTDTQYF.

This chain links TRBV7-9 with TRBJ2-5, with TRBD2 matching over 15 bases. The V gene's germline CDR1 is SEHNR and CDR2 FQNEAQ (reference sequence). The V gene end was trimmed by 4 bases and the J gene end by 7 bases; junction bases not matched to a gene: 4. The CDR3 covers 15 residues. The CDR3 protein is CASSWTSGREVTQYF. The CDR3 DNA is TGTGCCAGCAGCTGGACTAGCGGGAGGGAGGTGACCCAGTACTTC.

The chain uses TRBV7-6 and TRBJ1-5; no firm D call. V lost 2 bases, J lost 4 bases, and 6 bases lay in between. Germline loops: CDR1 SGHVS, CDR2 FNYEAQ. CDR3 length equals 13 residues. CDR3 nucleotides: TGTGCCAGCAGCTTATCGGGGAATCAGCCCCAGCATTTT. Its protein product is CASSLSGNQPQHF.

This clone was counted a few times. The V call is TRBV4-1, the J call TRBJ1-3; D not certain. Trimming stripped 1 base from V and 4 bases from J, with 14 bases between. The CDR3 spans 16 residues. Per germline, CDR1 MGHRA and CDR2 YSYEKL. Written as DNA, the CDR3 is TGCGCCAGCAGCCAAGTTGCCCAGATCTCCGGAAACACCATATATTTT. Translation: CASSQVAQISGNTIYF.

The chain recombines TRBV28 with TRBJ1-1, with D unresolved. Germline V gene data show CDR1 as MDHEN and CDR2 as SYDVKM. This CDR3 contains 15 residues. The V and J ends lost 6 bases and 0 bases respectively, with 14 bases between them. This chain's CDR3 is CASRPSPLLNTEAFF. The CDR3, as DNA: TGTGCCAGCAGACCTTCTCCCCTATTGAACACTGAAGCTTTCTTT.

This clone is a singleton in its sample. The chain uses TRBV4-3 and TRBJ1-2; TRBD1 aligns across 7 bases. V dropped 3 bases and J dropped 3; count of bases not matched to a gene: 4. The CDR3 loop spans 14 amino acids. CDR1 is LGHNA and CDR2 is YSLEER in the germline V gene. The CDR3 DNA sequence: TGCGCCAGCAGCCAGGAGGGGGCCTACTATGGCTACACCTTC. It translates to CASSQEGAYYGYTF.

The gene calls are TRBV28 and TRBJ1-4, with D perhaps TRBD1 (5 bases). Germline V gene lookup returns CDR1 MDHEN and CDR2 SYDVKM. This CDR3 has 16 residues. The V end lost 8 bases, the J end lost 8 bases, and 24 bases lay between the germline ends. CDR3 in DNA: TGTGCCAGCCAATCGGGGGGATATGGGTTGGGGGAAAAACTGTTTTTT. Protein sequence: CASQSGGYGLGEKLFF. Full variable domain (outside the CDR3, taken from reference TRBV28 and TRBJ1-4): DVKVTQSSRYLVKRTGEKVFLECVQDMDHENMFWYRQDPGLGLRLIYFSYDVKMKEKGDIPEGYSVSREKKERFSLILESASTNQTSMYLCASQSGGYGLGEKLFFGSGTQLSVL.

The chain couples TRBV4-1 to TRBJ2-5; D uncertain. Germline CDR1 MGHRA, CDR2 YSYEKL. The CDR3 is made up of 14 amino acids. With 0 bases removed from V and 5 bases from J, the gap between germline ends came to 10 bases. This CDR3 is CASSQEVVRETQYF. CDR3 bases: TGCGCCAGCAGCCAAGAGGTTGTCAGGGAGACCCAGTACTTC.

This clone was observed a handful of times. The chain combines TRBV28 with TRBJ1-1; D is undetermined. The CDR3 has 15 amino acids. The V end was cut by 7 bases, the J end by 3 bases, with 18 bases between. Germline values: CDR1 MDHEN, CDR2 SYDVKM. CDR3 protein: CASTKGAGPHTEAFF. The CDR3 DNA sequence: TGTGCCAGCACAAAGGGCGCGGGCCCGCACACTGAAGCTTTCTTT.

The rearrangement links TRBV28 to TRBJ2-1; the D is unclear. The CDR3 is made up of 14 amino acids. Trimming left V 8 bases short and J 2 bases short, with 13 bases between. Germline V CDR1 and CDR2: MDHEN, SYDVKM. This chain's CDR3 is CASRNGNTYNEQFF. CDR3 DNA sequence: TGTGCCAGCCGAAACGGTAATACCTACAATGAGCAGTTCTTC.